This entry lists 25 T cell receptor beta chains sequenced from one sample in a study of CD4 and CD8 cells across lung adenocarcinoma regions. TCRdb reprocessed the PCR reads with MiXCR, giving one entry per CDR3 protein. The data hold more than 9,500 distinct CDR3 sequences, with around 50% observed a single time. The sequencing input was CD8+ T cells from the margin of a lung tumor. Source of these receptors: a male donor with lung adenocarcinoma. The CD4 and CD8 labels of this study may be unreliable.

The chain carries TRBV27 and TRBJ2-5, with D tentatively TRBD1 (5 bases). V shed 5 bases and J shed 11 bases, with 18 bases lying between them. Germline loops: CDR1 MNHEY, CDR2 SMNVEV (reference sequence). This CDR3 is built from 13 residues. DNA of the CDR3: TGTGCCAGCAGTGGCAGGGTGAAAGAGGAGCAGTACTTC. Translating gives CASSGRVKEEQYF.

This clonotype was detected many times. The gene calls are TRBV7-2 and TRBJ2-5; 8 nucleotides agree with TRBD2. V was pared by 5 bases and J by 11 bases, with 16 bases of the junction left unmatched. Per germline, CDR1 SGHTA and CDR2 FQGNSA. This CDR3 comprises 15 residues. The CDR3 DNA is TGTGCCAGCAGCCCTAGCGGGTCGCCCTACAATGAGCAGTACTTC. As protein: CASSPSGSPYNEQYF.

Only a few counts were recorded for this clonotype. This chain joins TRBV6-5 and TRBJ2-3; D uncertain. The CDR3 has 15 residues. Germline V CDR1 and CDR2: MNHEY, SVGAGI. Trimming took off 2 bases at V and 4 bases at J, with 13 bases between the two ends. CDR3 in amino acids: CASSYGVGSSDTQYF. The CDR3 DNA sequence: TGTGCCAGCAGTTACGGAGTAGGGTCATCAGATACGCAGTATTTT.

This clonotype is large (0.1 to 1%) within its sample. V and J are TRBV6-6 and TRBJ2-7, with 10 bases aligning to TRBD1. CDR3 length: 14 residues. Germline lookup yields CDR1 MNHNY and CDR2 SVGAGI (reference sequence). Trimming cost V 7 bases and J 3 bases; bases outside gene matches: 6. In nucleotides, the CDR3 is TGTGCCAGCAACCAGGACAGGGGGAGCTACGAGCAGTACTTC. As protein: CASNQDRGSYEQYF.

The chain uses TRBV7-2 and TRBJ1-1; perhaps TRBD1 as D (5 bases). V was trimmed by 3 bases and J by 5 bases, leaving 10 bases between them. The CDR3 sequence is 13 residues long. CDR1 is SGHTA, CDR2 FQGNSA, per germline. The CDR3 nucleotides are TGTGCCAGCAGCTTCCGAAAGGGGACTGAAGCTTTCTTT. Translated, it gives CASSFRKGTEAFF.

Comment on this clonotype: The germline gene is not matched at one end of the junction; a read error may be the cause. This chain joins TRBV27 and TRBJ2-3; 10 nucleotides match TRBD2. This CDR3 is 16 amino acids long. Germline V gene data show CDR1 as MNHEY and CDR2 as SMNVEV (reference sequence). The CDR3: CASSSRLAGGKDTQYF. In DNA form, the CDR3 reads TGTGCCAGCAGTTCACGACTAGCGGGTGGCAAAGATACGCAGTATTTC.

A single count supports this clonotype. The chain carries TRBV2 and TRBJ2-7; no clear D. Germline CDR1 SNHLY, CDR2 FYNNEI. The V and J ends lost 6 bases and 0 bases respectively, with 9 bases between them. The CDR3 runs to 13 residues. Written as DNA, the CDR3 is TGTGCCAGCAGCCTCCCCCTCTCCTACGAGCAGTACTTC. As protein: CASSLPLSYEQYF. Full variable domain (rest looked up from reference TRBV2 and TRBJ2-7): EPEVTQTPSHQVTQMGQEVILRCVPISNHLYFYWYRQILGQKVEFLVSFYNNEISEKSEIFDDQFSVERPDGSNFTLKIRSTKLEDSAMYFCASSLPLSYEQYFGPGTRLTVT.

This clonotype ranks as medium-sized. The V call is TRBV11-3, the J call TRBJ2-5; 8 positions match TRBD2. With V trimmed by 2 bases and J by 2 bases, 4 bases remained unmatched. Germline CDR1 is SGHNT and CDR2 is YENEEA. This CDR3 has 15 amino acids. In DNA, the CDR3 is TGTGCCAGCAGCTTAAGGGCTAGCGGGCAAGAGACCCAGTACTTC. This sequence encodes CASSLRASGQETQYF. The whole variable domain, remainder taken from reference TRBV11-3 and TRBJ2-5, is EAGVVQSPRYKIIEKKQPVAFWCNPISGHNTLYWYLQNLGQGPELLIRYENEEAVDDSQLPKDRFSAERLKGVDSTLKIQPAELGDSAVYLCASSLRASGQETQYFGPGTRLLVL.

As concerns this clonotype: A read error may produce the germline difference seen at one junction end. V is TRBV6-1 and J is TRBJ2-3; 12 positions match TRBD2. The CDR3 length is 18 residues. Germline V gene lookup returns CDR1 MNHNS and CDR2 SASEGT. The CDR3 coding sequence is TGTGCCAGCAGTGAAATCGGGACTAGCGGGCGGGATCCAGATACGCAGTACTTT. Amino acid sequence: CASSEIGTSGRDPDTQYF.

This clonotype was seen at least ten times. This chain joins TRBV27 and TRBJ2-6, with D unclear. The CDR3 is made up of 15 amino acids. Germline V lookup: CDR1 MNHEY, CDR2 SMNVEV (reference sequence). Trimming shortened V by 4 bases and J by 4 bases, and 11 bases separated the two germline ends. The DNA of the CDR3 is TGTGCCAGCAGTTCTCTCAGGACCGGGGCCAACGTCCTGACTTTC. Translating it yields CASSSLRTGANVLTF.

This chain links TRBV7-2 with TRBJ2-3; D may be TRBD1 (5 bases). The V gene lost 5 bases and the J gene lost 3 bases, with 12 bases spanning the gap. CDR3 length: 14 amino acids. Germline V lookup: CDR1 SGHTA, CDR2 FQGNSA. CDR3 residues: CASSPVSGTDTQYF. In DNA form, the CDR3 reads TGTGCCAGCAGCCCCGTCTCAGGGACAGATACGCAGTATTTT.

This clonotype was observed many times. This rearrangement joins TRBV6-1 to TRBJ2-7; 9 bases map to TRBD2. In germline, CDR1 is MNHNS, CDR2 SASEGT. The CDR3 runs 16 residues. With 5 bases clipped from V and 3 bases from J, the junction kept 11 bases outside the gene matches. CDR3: CASSQYFSGGYYEQYF. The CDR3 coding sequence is TGTGCCAGCAGTCAATATTTTAGCGGGGGTTACTACGAGCAGTACTTC.

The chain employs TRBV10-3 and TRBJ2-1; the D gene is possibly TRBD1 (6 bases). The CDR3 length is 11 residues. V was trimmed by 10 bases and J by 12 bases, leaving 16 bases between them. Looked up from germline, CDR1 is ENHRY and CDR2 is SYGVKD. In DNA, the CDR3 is TGTGCCACCGATGTAGGCAGGGGGCAGTTCTTC. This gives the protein CATDVGRGQFF.

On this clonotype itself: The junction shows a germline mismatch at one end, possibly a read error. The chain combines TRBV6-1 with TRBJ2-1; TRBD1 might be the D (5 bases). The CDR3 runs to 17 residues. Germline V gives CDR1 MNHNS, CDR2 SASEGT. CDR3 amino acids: CASSEGLGKRAGDSPYF. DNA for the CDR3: TGTGCCAGCAGTGAGGGGCTTGGGAAACGAGCCGGAGATTCCCCGTACTTC.

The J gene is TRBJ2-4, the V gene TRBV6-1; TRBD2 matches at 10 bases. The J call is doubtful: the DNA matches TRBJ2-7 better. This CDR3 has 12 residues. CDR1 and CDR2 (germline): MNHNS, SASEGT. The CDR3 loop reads CASEREGYEQYF. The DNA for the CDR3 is TGTGCCAGCGAGCGGGAGGGGTACGAGCAGTACTTC.

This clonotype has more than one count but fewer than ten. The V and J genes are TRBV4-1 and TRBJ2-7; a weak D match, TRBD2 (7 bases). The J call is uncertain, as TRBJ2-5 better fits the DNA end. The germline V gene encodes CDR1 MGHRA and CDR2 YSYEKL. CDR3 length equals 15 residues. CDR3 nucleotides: TGCGCCAGCAGCCAAGACTCGGGGGGCTTAGAGACCCAGTACTTC. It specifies CASSQDSGGLETQYF.

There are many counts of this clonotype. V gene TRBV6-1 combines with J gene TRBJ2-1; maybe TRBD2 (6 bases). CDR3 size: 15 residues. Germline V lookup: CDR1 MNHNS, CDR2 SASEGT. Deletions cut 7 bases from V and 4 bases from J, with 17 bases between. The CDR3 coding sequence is TGTGCCAGCATGTCGACCCTCCGGGGGTACAATGAGCAGTTCTTC. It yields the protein CASMSTLRGYNEQFF.

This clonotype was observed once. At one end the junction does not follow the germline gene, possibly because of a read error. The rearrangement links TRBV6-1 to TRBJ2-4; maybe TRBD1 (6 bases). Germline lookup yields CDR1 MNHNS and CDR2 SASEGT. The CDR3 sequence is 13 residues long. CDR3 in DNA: TGTGCCAGCACTCTAGAGGCTGGGGACATTCAGTACTTT. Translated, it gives CASTLEAGDIQYF.

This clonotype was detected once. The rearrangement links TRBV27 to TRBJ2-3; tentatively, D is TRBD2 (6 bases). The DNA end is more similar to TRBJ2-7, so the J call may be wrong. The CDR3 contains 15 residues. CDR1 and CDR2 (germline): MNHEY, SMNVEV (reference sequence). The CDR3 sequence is CASSLTSPTPETQYF. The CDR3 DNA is TGTGCCAGCAGTCTAACTAGCCCCACGCCAGAGACGCAGTACTTC.

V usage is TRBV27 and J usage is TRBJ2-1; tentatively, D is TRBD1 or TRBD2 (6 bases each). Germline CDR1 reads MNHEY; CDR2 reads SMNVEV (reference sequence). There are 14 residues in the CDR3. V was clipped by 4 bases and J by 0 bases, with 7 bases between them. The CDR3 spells CASSSGASYNEQFF. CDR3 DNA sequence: TGTGCCAGCAGTTCGGGGGCCTCCTACAATGAGCAGTTCTTC.

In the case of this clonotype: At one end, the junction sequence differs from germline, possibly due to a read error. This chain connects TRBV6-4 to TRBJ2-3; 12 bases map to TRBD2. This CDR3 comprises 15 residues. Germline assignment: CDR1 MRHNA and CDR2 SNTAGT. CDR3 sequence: CANSGTSGSTDTQYF. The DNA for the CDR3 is TGTGCCAACAGTGGGACTAGCGGGAGCACAGATACGCAGTATTTT.

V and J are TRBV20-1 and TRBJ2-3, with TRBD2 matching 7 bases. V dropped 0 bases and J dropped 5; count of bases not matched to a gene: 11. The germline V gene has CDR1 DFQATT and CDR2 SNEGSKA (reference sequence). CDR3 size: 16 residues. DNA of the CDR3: TGCAGTGCTAGAGATATGGGCGGGAGTGGGAAAGATACGCAGTATTTT. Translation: CSARDMGGSGKDTQYF.

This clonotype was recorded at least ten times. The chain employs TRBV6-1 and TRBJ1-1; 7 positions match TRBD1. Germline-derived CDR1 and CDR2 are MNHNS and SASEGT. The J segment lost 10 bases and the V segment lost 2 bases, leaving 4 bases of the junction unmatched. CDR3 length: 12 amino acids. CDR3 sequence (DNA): TGTGCCAGCAGTGAATTGAACAGGGGAGCTTTCTTT. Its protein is CASSELNRGAFF.

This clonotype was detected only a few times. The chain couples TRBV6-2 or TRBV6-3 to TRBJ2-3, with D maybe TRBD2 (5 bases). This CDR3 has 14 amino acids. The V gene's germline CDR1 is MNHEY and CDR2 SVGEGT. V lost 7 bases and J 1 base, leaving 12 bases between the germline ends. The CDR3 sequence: CASISGSGTDTQYF. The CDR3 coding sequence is TGTGCCAGCATCAGTGGGAGTGGCACAGATACGCAGTATTTT.

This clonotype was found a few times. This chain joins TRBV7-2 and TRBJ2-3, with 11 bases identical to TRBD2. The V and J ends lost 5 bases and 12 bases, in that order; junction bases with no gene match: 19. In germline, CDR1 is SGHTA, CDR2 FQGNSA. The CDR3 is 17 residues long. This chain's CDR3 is CASSDIAGGLQGETQYF. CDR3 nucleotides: TGTGCCAGCAGCGACATAGCGGGAGGGCTTCAAGGAGAGACCCAGTATTTT.